The clone carrying this T cell receptor (beta chain) showed up just a few times. The antigen remains undetermined. The sample is drawn from a study of beta chain features in type 1 diabetes. Study-level points and caveats: In patients and controls equally, PCR might favor templates that are shorter. When Type 1 diabetes patients were examined, their TCRB CDR3s proved moderately but significantly shorter in all four CD4+ subsets. Fewer insertions but more deletions were seen at VDJ junctions in type 1 diabetes patients.

All of the isolated RNA was reverse transcribed, so expressed TCRB transcripts were sequenced. Sequencing used immunoSEQ multiplex PCR; TCRdb keeps in-frame clones, though not all of them. Of roughly 350,000 clones in the sample, over 8.5% were seen once. One heparinised blood draw, averaging about 100 mL, came from each donor. Trimming removed 5 bases at V and 1 base at J, with 9 bases between. This CDR3 spans 13 amino acids. The germline V gene encodes CDR1 SGHRS and CDR2 YFSETQ. The TCR originated in a man under 40 with type 1 diabetes. Specimen: central memory CD4+ T cells from blood. V usage is TRBV5-1 and J usage is TRBJ1-1, with unresolved D. CDR3 region: CASSTDPNTEAFF. CDR3 sequence (DNA): TGCGCCAGCAGTACGGACCCGAACACTGAAGCTTTCTTT.